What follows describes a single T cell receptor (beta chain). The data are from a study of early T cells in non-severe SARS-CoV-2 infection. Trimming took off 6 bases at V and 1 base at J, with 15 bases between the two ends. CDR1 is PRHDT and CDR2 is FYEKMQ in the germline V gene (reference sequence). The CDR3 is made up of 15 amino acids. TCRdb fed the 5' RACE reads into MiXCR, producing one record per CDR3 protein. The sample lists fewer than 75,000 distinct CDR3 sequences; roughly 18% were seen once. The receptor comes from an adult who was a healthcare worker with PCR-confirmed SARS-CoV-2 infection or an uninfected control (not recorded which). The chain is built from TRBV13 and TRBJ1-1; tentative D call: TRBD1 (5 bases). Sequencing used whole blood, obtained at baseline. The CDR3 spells CASSPTGQENTEAFF. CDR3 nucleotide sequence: TGTGCCAGCAGTCCGACGGGGCAAGAGAACACTGAAGCTTTCTTT.